The sequence of this TCR beta chain was determined in a study of blood T cell repertoires in COVID-19. About the research overall: PBMCs, B-cell-depleted T cells, or T cells were the source of the cDNA or gDNA that made up the material.

Original handling: Counts of nucleated cells, estimated from reference gene primer amplification, were obtained. This table comes from immunoSEQ multiplex PCR, and its TCRdb copy is limited to in-frame clones, with some not included. V, J and clone size were drawn from that table, and D and trimming were deduced from the DNA. The top ten hold less than 3.5% of the sample, which has 300,000 to 400,000 clones, approximately 87% seen once. The V gene's germline CDR1 is SGHRS and CDR2 YFSETQ. Trimming cost V 1 base and J 5 bases; bases outside gene matches: 4. The CDR3 is 14 amino acids. This clone has a single count. Seattle patient enrollment occurred during active infection, with longitudinal follow-up thereafter.

The chain joins TRBV5-1 to TRBJ1-1; 8 bases agree with TRBD1. The sequenced sample consisted of peripheral blood. This receptor was identified in a woman aged 25 to 45 with COVID-19, enrolled during active disease. This CDR3 is CASSLSGGQTEAFF. For the CDR3, the DNA is TGCGCCAGCAGCTTGTCAGGGGGCCAAACTGAAGCTTTCTTT.